This T cell receptor beta chain was identified during a study of OX40 agonist ivuxolimab in advanced cancers. About the research overall: Three patients got partial responses; one had hepatocellular carcinoma and two had cutaneous melanoma.

Findings of the study overall: No antigen was identified for the clonally expanded peripheral T cells. Average numbers of expanded clones were greater in CD8+ T cells than in CD4+.

Of note for this clone: Its antigen is currently unknown.

V gave up 5 bases and J gave up 4 bases; unmatched junction bases: 11. CDR1 and CDR2 (germline): MNHNY, SVGAGI (reference sequence). The CDR3 has 16 residues. Assay: immunoSEQ multiplex PCR; the TCRdb copy retains only in-frame clones and omits some. Of 60,000 to 90,000 clones listed, around 80% are singletons. The sample was CD4+ or CD8+ T cells sorted from blood, taken in a trial of the OX40 agonist ivuxolimab. The TCR was taken from an adult with an advanced solid tumor such as melanoma, head and neck, liver or kidney cancer. The rearrangement uses TRBV6-6 and TRBJ2-3; 8 bases line up with TRBD2. CDR3 coding DNA: TGTGCCAGCAGTACCGGGAGGGCGGGGGCATCAGATACGCAGTATTTT. Translated, it gives CASSTGRAGASDTQYF.